Described below is a single T cell receptor beta chain sequence and its context. Donors were healthy HIV-negative adults without recent acute infections or vaccinations. Every one of the donors was a Caucasian adult that lived in Nashville, Tennessee. Per the germline V gene, CDR1 is SGDLS and CDR2 is YYNGEE. This CDR3 is 14 amino acids long. The V segment lost 0 bases and the J segment 2 bases; nucleotides outside the gene matches: 2. Unsorted PBMC DNA went through sequencing on ten immunoSEQ deep assay plates. Here immunoSEQ multiplex PCR was the method, and the copy in TCRdb shows in-frame clones only, minus some. The table shows roughly 500,000 clones, with about three quarters occurring only once. The data stem from a study of shared clonotypes between healthy human individuals. On the study more broadly: The cohort had a couple of women and a few men, ages 18 to 49.

The rearrangement uses TRBV9 and TRBJ2-7, with 7 bases lining up with TRBD2. Specimen: PBMCs. The clonotype comes from a woman aged 35 to 49 in good health. Some clones in this sample may be carry-over from other donors' samples. CDR3 protein: CASSVAGGPYEQYF. CDR3 DNA sequence: TGTGCCAGCAGCGTAGCGGGAGGACCCTACGAGCAGTACTTC.